The present TCR beta chain was sequenced within a study of blood T cells in healthy people across ages. The use of a sample-barcoded 5' primer and a J-beta primer mix characterized a second PCR of 7 to 11 cycles. MiXCR was run by TCRdb on the 5' RACE reads, yielding one entry per CDR3 protein. Seen here are 1.5 million to 2 million distinct CDR3 sequences, approximately 39% observed once, and the top ten hold 20% to 25%. The ends were cut back, 5 bases at V and 9 bases at J, with 13 bases in the middle. This CDR3 spans 12 amino acids. This TCR was sampled from a human donor in good health. This chain joins TRBV12-3 or TRBV12-4 and TRBJ1-1; D gene ambiguous. Sample: blood. The CDR3: CASSLGSSKAFF. CDR3 DNA sequence: TGTGCCAGCAGTCTTGGGTCCTCCAAAGCTTTCTTT.